Shown below are 21 T cell receptor beta chains from a single sample sequenced in a study of control samples from healthy donors and cancer patients (dated by TCRdb to the early 2020s). The method behind the library was the immunoSEQ multiplex PCR assay. TCRdb took over this immuneACCESS table, retaining in-frame rearrangements with V and J assigned. Such tables are incomplete; in checked studies, under half of the missing clones stem from an unresolved V gene, and the remainder is unexplained. The sample has 150,000 to 200,000 clones on record, roughly 89% of them singletons. The top ten clonotypes cover over 1.1% of the sample. Sequenced sample: blood. The receptor source for this set is a woman in her forties or fifties in good health.

This chain links TRBV4-1 with TRBJ1-1; D is possibly TRBD1 (5 bases). CDR1 MGHRA and CDR2 YSYEKL come from the germline V gene. V was clipped by 0 bases and J by 2 bases, with 7 bases between them. This CDR3 region has 14 residues. The CDR3 is CASSQEQANTEAFF. The CDR3 DNA is TGCGCCAGCAGCCAAGAACAGGCTAACACTGAAGCTTTCTTT.

The chain couples TRBV28 to TRBJ1-1; a possible D gene is TRBD1 (5 bases). The V gene's germline CDR1 is MDHEN and CDR2 SYDVKM. Trimming cost V 11 bases and J 6 bases, with 22 bases left between them. The CDR3 length is 14 residues. Written as DNA, the CDR3 is TGTGCCGAATCCGACCGGGACGGCCTCTCTGAAGCTTTCTTT. Translating it yields CAESDRDGLSEAFF.

The chain recombines TRBV19 with TRBJ1-2; 11 nucleotides align to TRBD1. V gave up 1 base and J gave up 8 bases; unmatched junction bases: 9. CDR1 and CDR2 from the germline V gene are LNHDA and SQIVND (reference sequence). CDR3 length: 16 residues. CDR3 DNA sequence: TGTGCCAGTAGTATAGCCTCCTCGGGACAGGGGGTCGGCTACACCTTC. This encodes CASSIASSGQGVGYTF.

CDR3 DNA sequence: TGTGCCAGCACCTCGGGGGGATCCTACGAGCAGTACTTC. Translating gives CASTSGGSYEQYF. V is TRBV12-3 or TRBV12-4 and J is TRBJ2-7; 7 bases agree with TRBD2. The V and J ends lost 7 bases and 1 base, in that order; junction bases with no gene match: 4. This CDR3 is built from 13 residues.

The rearrangement links TRBV11-3 to TRBJ2-6; tentatively, D is TRBD1 (6 bases). The CDR3 is made up of 16 amino acids. CDR1 SGHNT and CDR2 YENEEA come from the germline V gene. The V and J ends lost 1 base and 4 bases respectively, with 11 bases between them. The CDR3 protein is CASSLGMGAGANVLTF. DNA of the CDR3: TGTGCCAGCAGCTTAGGGATGGGGGCCGGGGCCAACGTCCTGACTTTC.

The genes are TRBV18 and TRBJ2-7, with 8 bases aligning to TRBD2. Germline V gene data show CDR1 as KGHSH and CDR2 as LQKENI. This CDR3 has 18 residues. Losses at the gene ends were 1 base for V and 5 bases for J; bases not matched to a gene: 16. In DNA form, the CDR3 reads TGTGCCAGCTCACCACTCCCGGGGGGGGTCCAGTTGGTCCACGAGCAGTACTTC. Amino acids: CASSPLPGGVQLVHEQYF.

The chain couples TRBV6-6 to TRBJ1-1, with unresolved D. CDR1 MNHNY and CDR2 SVGAGI come from the germline V gene (reference sequence). V dropped 0 bases and J dropped 0 bases, with 2 bases sitting between them. The length of the CDR3 is 13 residues. DNA of the CDR3: TGTGCCAGCAGTTACTCGGTGAACACTGAAGCTTTCTTT. Translating gives CASSYSVNTEAFF.

This clone was counted only a few times. The chain recombines TRBV4-3 with TRBJ1-4; D perhaps matches TRBD1 (6 bases). CDR3 length: 15 residues. The V end lost 1 base, the J end lost 7 bases, and 13 bases lay between the germline ends. The germline CDR1 and CDR2 sequences are LGHNA and YSLEER. The CDR3 region is CASSQVREGGEKLFF. The CDR3 nucleotides are TGCGCCAGCAGCCAAGTGAGGGAAGGGGGTGAAAAACTGTTTTTT.

The rearrangement links TRBV7-7 to TRBJ2-3; D uncertain. This CDR3 contains 14 residues. The germline CDR1 and CDR2 sequences are SSHAT and FNYEAQ (reference sequence). Trimming cost V 1 base and J 4 bases, with 9 bases left between them. This CDR3 reads CASSLGTGADTQYF. CDR3 in DNA: TGTGCCAGCAGCTTAGGAACGGGTGCAGATACGCAGTATTTT.

This clone was recorded a few times. The chain has TRBV2 and TRBJ2-7, with 7 nucleotides matching TRBD1. Per the germline V gene, CDR1 is SNHLY and CDR2 is FYNNEI. The CDR3 has 14 amino acids. V shed 7 bases and J 0 bases; nucleotides not matched to a gene: 6. CDR3 DNA: TGTGCCAGCATTATACAGGGGCCCTCCTACGAGCAGTACTTC. As protein: CASIIQGPSYEQYF.

The rearrangement joins TRBV28 to TRBJ2-7; the D gene is possibly TRBD1 (6 bases). Germline V gene data show CDR1 as MDHEN and CDR2 as SYDVKM. The V gene lost 4 bases and the J gene lost 2 bases, with 9 bases spanning the gap. This CDR3 spans 13 amino acids. CDR3 sequence (DNA): TGTGCCAGCAGTTACAGGGCAACCTACGAGCAGTACTTC. Its protein product is CASSYRATYEQYF.

The rearrangement joins TRBV9 to TRBJ1-2, with D tentatively TRBD1 (6 bases). The germline V and J ends were trimmed by 2 bases and 1 base, with 9 bases remaining between them. CDR1 and CDR2 (germline): SGDLS, YYNGEE. This CDR3 spans 14 amino acids. The CDR3: CASSVGQSNYGYTF. The CDR3 DNA sequence: TGTGCCAGCAGCGTCGGACAGAGTAACTATGGCTACACCTTC.

This clone was detected a few times. The chain is built from TRBV4-3 and TRBJ2-3; D remains ambiguous. Deletions cut 4 bases from V and 4 bases from J, with 15 bases between. CDR1 LGHNA and CDR2 YSLEER come from the germline V gene. This CDR3 contains 15 residues. The CDR3 DNA sequence: TGCGCCAGCAGCCGCCGGGTGGATATAGCAGATACGCAGTATTTT. This translates into CASSRRVDIADTQYF.

The gene calls are TRBV2 and TRBJ2-7; 9 nucleotides align to TRBD1. Per the germline V gene, CDR1 is SNHLY and CDR2 is FYNNEI. With V trimmed by 6 bases and J by 3 bases, 15 bases remained unmatched. The CDR3 totals 17 residues. CDR3 sequence reads: CASSLQGARAMIYEQYF. In DNA form, the CDR3 reads TGTGCCAGCAGCCTACAGGGGGCACGTGCTATGATCTACGAGCAGTACTTC.

V and J are TRBV5-4 and TRBJ2-7; 8 bases match TRBD1. Germline V lookup: CDR1 SGHNT, CDR2 YYREEE (reference sequence). The V and J ends lost 0 bases and 5 bases, in that order; junction bases with no gene match: 4. CDR3 length: 14 amino acids. The CDR3 region has the DNA TGTGCCAGCAGCTTGGCAGGGGGCATGAACGAGCAGTACTTC. This codes for CASSLAGGMNEQYF.

The genes are TRBV29-1 and TRBJ2-5, with TRBD2 identical over 7 bases. CDR3 length equals 15 residues. Germline V CDR1 and CDR2: SQVTM, ANQGSEA. Trimming at V came to 2 bases and at J to 5 bases, leaving 11 bases not matched to a gene. CDR3 sequence (DNA): TGCAGCGTTGAATCGGAGGATCCCGGGGGGGAGACCCAGTACTTC. Protein product: CSVESEDPGGETQYF.

This sequence joins TRBV28 and TRBJ1-6; possible D gene TRBD1, 6 bases. The germline V and J ends were trimmed by 2 bases and 14 bases, with 10 bases remaining between them. This CDR3 spans 12 amino acids. Germline V lookup: CDR1 MDHEN, CDR2 SYDVKM. The CDR3 DNA is TGTGCCAGCAGTTTAGCGGGGGCCGCCCTCCACTTT. This encodes CASSLAGAALHF.

This chain joins TRBV11-3 and TRBJ1-6; D is unresolved. The CDR3 is 13 residues long. Per germline, CDR1 SGHNT and CDR2 YENEEA. Trimming removed 1 base at V and 5 bases at J, with 3 bases between. The DNA for the CDR3 is TGTGCCAGCAGCTTAGGGGATAATTCACCCCTCCACTTT. It specifies CASSLGDNSPLHF.

The chain combines TRBV19 with TRBJ1-6; D is undetermined. This CDR3 spans 13 amino acids. The V gene's germline CDR1 is LNHDA and CDR2 SQIVND (reference sequence). Trimming removed 11 bases at V and 0 bases at J, with 8 bases between. The CDR3 DNA reads as TGTGCCGGCTCGGACTCCTATAATTCACCCCTCCACTTT. As protein: CAGSDSYNSPLHF.

The chain recombines TRBV30 with TRBJ1-5; D unresolved. Germline V gene lookup returns CDR1 GTSNPN and CDR2 SVGIG (reference sequence). The CDR3 has 18 residues. V was shortened by 3 bases and J by 0 bases, with 21 bases between the two germline ends. CDR3 sequence (DNA): TGTGCCTGGAGCGTTACTACGGGCTTCAGCATTAGCAATCAGCCCCAGCATTTT. Translated: CAWSVTTGFSISNQPQHF.

The chain is built from TRBV11-3 and TRBJ2-2; 12 nucleotides match TRBD2. V was clipped by 1 base and J by 3 bases; unmatched bases: 9. Germline CDR1 and CDR2: SGHNT and YENEEA. The CDR3 covers 19 residues. The CDR3 DNA follows: TGTGCCAGCAGCTTAGTTAACCTACTAGCGGGGGGTTACACCGGGGAGCTGTTTTTT. The encoded protein is CASSLVNLLAGGYTGELFF. The full variable domain, rest sourced from reference TRBV11-3 and TRBJ2-2, is EAGVVQSPRYKIIEKKQPVAFWCNPISGHNTLYWYLQNLGQGPELLIRYENEEAVDDSQLPKDRFSAERLKGVDSTLKIQPAELGDSAVYLCASSLVNLLAGGYTGELFFGEGSRLTVL.